These 5 T cell receptor beta chains came from one sample sequenced in a study of CD8 T cells in Susac syndrome. Random hexamers primed reverse transcription of about 0.45 to 1 ug RNA. A single record per CDR3 protein comes from TCRdb applying MiXCR to the immunoSEQ multiplex PCR reads. The top ten clones hold more than 0.12% of a sample with 120,000 or so distinct CDR3 sequences, nearly 96% of them seen once. The sequencing sample was made of CD4+ T cells from PBMCs. The origin of the receptors is a human donor with Susac syndrome.

The rearrangement joins TRBV5-6 to TRBJ1-1, with D hard to call. The V gene lost 2 bases and the J gene lost 4 bases, with 15 bases spanning the gap. Per the germline V gene, CDR1 is SGHDT and CDR2 is YYEEEE. The CDR3 totals 15 residues. The CDR3 DNA follows: TGTGCCAGCAGCTTCTTGGGCAGATACCTCACTGAAGCTTTCTTT. Translated, it gives CASSFLGRYLTEAFF.

The rearrangement links TRBV29-1 to TRBJ1-2; D is unresolved. The CDR3 loop spans 12 amino acids. Germline values: CDR1 SQVTM, CDR2 ANQGSEA. V lost 5 bases to trimming and J lost 4 bases, with 11 bases between them. In DNA form, the CDR3 reads TGCAGCGTTACGGACGCTTTCTATGGCTACACCTTC. This codes for CSVTDAFYGYTF.

This chain uses TRBV6-6 with TRBJ1-5; tentative D call: TRBD1 (6 bases). The germline CDR1 and CDR2 sequences are MNHNY and SVGAGI (reference sequence). This CDR3 contains 14 residues. Deletions cut 7 bases from V and 2 bases from J, with 12 bases between. The CDR3 spells CASINRAGNQPQHF. The DNA of the CDR3 is TGTGCCAGCATCAACAGGGCCGGCAATCAGCCCCAGCATTTT.

The V and J genes are TRBV9 and TRBJ2-6, with D uncertain. Germline V gives CDR1 SGDLS, CDR2 YYNGEE. The V end was cut by 0 bases, the J end by 2 bases, with 3 bases between. The CDR3 is 14 residues long. The CDR3 DNA is TGTGCCAGCAGCGTAGCCCCTGGGGCCAACGTCCTGACTTTC. It encodes CASSVAPGANVLTF.

The J gene is TRBJ1-5, the V gene TRBV7-6; D is ambiguous. Germline V CDR1 and CDR2: SGHVS, FNYEAQ. Trimming cost V 5 bases and J 5 bases, with 10 bases left between them. The CDR3 consists of 13 residues. The CDR3 DNA reads as TGTGCCAGCAGCCTCAGGTACGATCAGCCCCAGCATTTT. It encodes CASSLRYDQPQHF. The complete variable domain, with remaining parts taken from reference TRBV7-6 and TRBJ1-5, reads GAGVSQSPRYKVTKRGQDVALRCDPISGHVSLYWYRQALGQGPEFLTYFNYEAQQDKSGLPNDRFSAERPEGSISTLTIQRTEQRDSAMYRCASSLRYDQPQHFGDGTRLSIL.